These 28 T cell receptor beta chains were sequenced from one sample in a study of blood T cells in healthy people across ages. The use of a sample-barcoded 5' primer and a J-beta primer mix characterized a second PCR of roughly 7 to 11 cycles. TCRdb re-called the 5' RACE reads through MiXCR, storing one row per CDR3 protein. There are hundreds of thousands of distinct CDR3 sequences in the sample; more than 40% occur only once, and roughly a third lies in the top ten. The specimen was blood. The origin of the receptors is a woman aged 60-70 years in good health.

This clonotype was seen more than once but under ten times. The V and J genes are TRBV7-2 and TRBJ1-6; D is unresolved. The CDR3 sequence is 15 residues long. Germline CDR1 and CDR2: SGHTA and FQGNSA. Trimming shortened V by 5 bases and J by 6 bases, and 14 bases separated the two germline ends. In DNA form, the CDR3 reads TGTGCCAGCAGCCCTCAAATCGGGCTTAATTCACCCCTCCACTTT. It encodes CASSPQIGLNSPLHF.

The chain is built from TRBV20-1 and TRBJ1-4, with unresolved D. CDR3 length: 14 amino acids. Germline assignment: CDR1 DFQATT and CDR2 SNEGSKA (reference sequence). Trimming took 5 bases from V and 5 from J, leaving 15 bases between them. The CDR3 sequence: CSADPTGRNEKLFF. DNA of the CDR3: TGCAGTGCTGATCCGACGGGAAGAAATGAAAAACTGTTTTTT.

The chain recombines TRBV7-2 with TRBJ2-5; 9 bases map to TRBD2. Per the germline V gene, CDR1 is SGHTA and CDR2 is FQGNSA. V shed 1 base, J shed 11 bases, and the junction held 14 bases outside the gene matches. The CDR3 contains 16 residues. CDR3 protein: CASSLGVGGRAGEQYF. CDR3 in DNA: TGTGCCAGCAGCTTAGGGGTTGGCGGGAGGGCCGGTGAGCAGTACTTC.

The chain combines TRBV30 with TRBJ1-5, with D possibly TRBD1 on 5 matching bases. Trimming cost V 5 bases and J 3 bases, with 8 bases left between them. CDR1 is GTSNPN, CDR2 SVGIG, per germline (reference sequence). The CDR3 extends over 12 amino acids. The CDR3 DNA follows: TGTGCCTGGGACAGCCCCAATCAGCCCCAGCATTTT. It yields the protein CAWDSPNQPQHF. Based on the CDR3 plus reference TRBV30 and TRBJ1-5, the full variable domain is SQTIHQWPATLVQPVGSPLSLECTVEGTSNPNLYWYRQAAGRGLQLLFYSVGIGQISSEVPQNLSASRPQDRQFILSSKKLLLSDSGFYLCAWDSPNQPQHFGDGTRLSIL.

The chain links TRBV5-1 to TRBJ2-1; 10 positions match TRBD1. This CDR3 contains 16 residues. Germline trimming cut 4 bases from V and 8 bases from J; bases unmatched to any gene: 12. CDR1 is SGHRS and CDR2 is YFSETQ in the germline V gene. In DNA form, the CDR3 reads TGCGCCAGCAGCGCGCCCGGGACAGGGGCTGAGTATGAGCAGTTCTTC. Translation gives CASSAPGTGAEYEQFF.

This clonotype has more than one count but fewer than ten. Here the CDR3 DNA reads TGTGCCAGCGGAATAGCAGATACGCAGTATTTT. Its translation is CASGIADTQYF. The gene calls are TRBV6-2 or TRBV6-3 and TRBJ2-3; no definite D call. The CDR3 consists of 11 residues. V was pared by 8 bases and J by 4 bases, with 7 bases between. Germline values: CDR1 MNHEY, CDR2 SVGEGT.

This sequence joins TRBV4-1 and TRBJ2-3; 10 bases align to TRBD2. V was pared by 0 bases and J by 4 bases, with 4 bases of the junction left unmatched. Germline V gives CDR1 MGHRA, CDR2 YSYEKL. This CDR3 contains 16 residues. CDR3 in amino acids: CASSQEIAGGADTQYF. The CDR3 coding sequence is TGCGCCAGCAGCCAAGAAATAGCGGGAGGCGCAGATACGCAGTATTTT.

This chain links TRBV9 with TRBJ2-3, with TRBD2 matching over 10 bases. The V segment lost 3 bases and the J segment 2 bases; nucleotides outside the gene matches: 3. Germline CDR1 is SGDLS and CDR2 is YYNGEE. This CDR3 is 15 amino acids long. The CDR3 spells CASSAGLANTDTQYF. CDR3 nucleotide sequence: TGTGCCAGCAGCGCGGGACTAGCGAACACAGATACGCAGTATTTT.

This clonotype was found once. Being one base from a much bigger clone, this may be a read error. CDR3 protein: CSVRPTYTFYEQYF. In nucleotides, the CDR3 is TGCAGCGTACGGCCGACGTACACTTTCTACGAGCAGTACTTC. The chain couples TRBV29-1 to TRBJ2-5; D ambiguous. The end of the DNA aligns better with TRBJ2-7, so the J call may be wrong. CDR1 SQVTM and CDR2 ANQGSEA come from the germline V gene. There are 14 residues in the CDR3.

This clonotype was counted a single time. The junction differs from germline at one of its ends, possibly a read error. This chain connects TRBV7-2 to TRBJ2-5; 8 bases match TRBD2. The end of the DNA fits TRBJ2-7 better, so the J call may be wrong. The germline V gene has CDR1 SGHTA and CDR2 FQGNSA. This CDR3 contains 15 residues. Here the CDR3 reads CVSSPGLARSHEQYF. The CDR3, as DNA: TGTGTCAGCAGCCCCGGACTAGCTCGCTCCCACGAGCAGTACTTC.

V is TRBV7-3 and J is TRBJ2-3; D gene uncertain. This CDR3 is built from 14 residues. Germline lookup yields CDR1 SGHTA and CDR2 FQGTGA. Trimming pared 4 bases from V and 2 bases from J, leaving 10 bases between. The CDR3 spells CASSSLGSTDTQYF. The CDR3 nucleotides are TGTGCCAGCAGCTCCCTTGGCTCCACAGATACGCAGTATTTT.

In this sample, this clonotype turned up a few times. The J gene is TRBJ2-4, the V gene TRBV29-1; D is undetermined. V lost 7 bases and J 5 bases, leaving 12 bases between the germline ends. CDR1 and CDR2 (germline): SQVTM, ANQGSEA. The CDR3 sequence is 12 residues long. CDR3 DNA: TGCAGCGCAGACGCTGGGGAAAACATTCAGTACTTC. Its translation: CSADAGENIQYF.

This clonotype has only a few counts. The chain carries TRBV3-1 and TRBJ1-6; D ambiguous. CDR1 and CDR2 from the germline V gene are LGHDT and YNNKEL (reference sequence). The CDR3 sequence is 13 residues long. Trimming took 1 base from V and 5 from J, leaving 3 bases between them. The CDR3 region has the DNA TGTGCCAGCAGCCAAGTGGATAATTCACCCCTCCACTTT. It is translated as CASSQVDNSPLHF.

The V gene is TRBV7-9, the J gene TRBJ1-5, with D maybe TRBD1 (6 bases). CDR3 length: 13 amino acids. Germline CDR1 SEHNR, CDR2 FQNEAQ (reference sequence). With 5 bases removed from V and 6 bases from J, the gap between germline ends came to 11 bases. The CDR3 coding sequence is TGTGCCAGCAGCCCGGGGGGGGCTCAGCCCCAGCATTTT. It is translated as CASSPGGAQPQHF. The complete variable domain, with remaining parts taken from reference TRBV7-9 and TRBJ1-5, reads DTGVSQNPRHKITKRGQNVTFRCDPISEHNRLYWYRQTLGQGPEFLTYFQNEAQLEKSRLLSDRFSAERPKGSFSTLEIQRTEQGDSAMYLCASSPGGAQPQHFGDGTRLSIL.

This clonotype turned up a few times. CDR3 residues: CASSQKGSGSEQYF. The DNA of the CDR3 is TGTGCCAGCAGCCAAAAAGGGAGTGGGAGCGAGCAGTACTTC. The V gene is TRBV3-1, the J gene TRBJ2-7, with a weak D call TRBD2 (5 bases). The germline CDR1 and CDR2 sequences are LGHDT and YNNKEL (reference sequence). The CDR3 totals 14 residues. V was clipped by 2 bases and J by 6 bases, with 14 bases between them.

Concerning this clonotype itself: Mismatch with germline at one junction end may stem from a read error. J is TRBJ2-4 and V is TRBV7-2; TRBD2 aligns across 10 bases. The end of the DNA aligns better with TRBJ2-5, so the J call may be wrong. This CDR3 comprises 16 residues. Per the germline V gene, CDR1 is SGHTA and CDR2 is FQGNSA. DNA of the CDR3: TGTGCCAGCAGCTTATCCAGCGGGAGGGGCCAAGGGACCCAGTACTTC. Its translation is CASSLSSGRGQGTQYF.

The V and J genes are TRBV3-1 and TRBJ1-2; possibly TRBD1 for D (6 bases). Trimming stripped 3 bases from V and 7 bases from J, with 12 bases between. The CDR3 spans 13 residues. Looked up from germline, CDR1 is LGHDT and CDR2 is YNNKEL (reference sequence). In DNA, the CDR3 is TGTGCCAGCAGCCAGGCAGGCAGGGGTGGCTACACCTTC. It translates to CASSQAGRGGYTF. Looking up the rest from reference TRBV3-1 and TRBJ1-2 gives the full variable domain: DTAVSQTPKYLVTQMGNDKSIKCEQNLGHDTMYWYKQDSKKFLKIMFSYNNKELIINETVPNRFSPKSPDKAHLNLHINSLELGDSAVYFCASSQAGRGGYTFGSGTRLTVV.

V usage is TRBV11-3 and J usage is TRBJ1-2, with 8 bases aligning to TRBD1. Trimming removed 4 bases from V and 3 bases from J; junction bases left unmatched: 4. Germline V CDR1 and CDR2: SGHNT, YENEEA. The CDR3 extends over 14 amino acids. DNA of the CDR3: TGTGCCAGCAGCTCGGACAGGGTCGACTATGGCTACACCTTC. Translated, it gives CASSSDRVDYGYTF.

This chain connects TRBV20-1 to TRBJ2-3; 8 bases are shared with TRBD1. Per germline, CDR1 DFQATT and CDR2 SNEGSKA (reference sequence). The CDR3 loop spans 12 amino acids. Trimming cost V 5 bases and J 6 bases; bases outside gene matches: 4. CDR3 loop: CSAYRGDDTQYF. CDR3 nucleotides: TGCAGTGCTTACAGGGGGGACGATACGCAGTATTTT.

This chain connects TRBV29-1 to TRBJ1-2; D uncertain. V was shortened by 4 bases and J by 2 bases, with 8 bases between the two germline ends. The CDR3 is 12 amino acids. Germline-derived CDR1 and CDR2 are SQVTM and ANQGSEA. CDR3 loop: CSVAFANYGYTF. The DNA for the CDR3 is TGCAGCGTTGCGTTCGCAAACTATGGCTACACCTTC.

The chain carries TRBV9 and TRBJ2-7; D is ambiguous. The CDR3 sequence is 15 residues long. The ends were cut back, 4 bases at V and 1 base at J, with 15 bases in the middle. Germline values: CDR1 SGDLS, CDR2 YYNGEE. The CDR3 loop is CASSFRSETSYEQYF. Written as DNA, the CDR3 is TGTGCCAGCAGCTTCCGGTCTGAAACTTCCTACGAGCAGTACTTC.

This clonotype was counted only a few times. This sequence joins TRBV4-3 and TRBJ1-1, with D hard to call. The length of the CDR3 is 15 residues. Germline values: CDR1 LGHNA, CDR2 YSLEER. The V and J ends lost 0 bases and 0 bases respectively, with 8 bases between them. The CDR3 DNA follows: TGCGCCAGCAGCCAAGATTATAGGTTGAACACTGAAGCTTTCTTT. Translated, it gives CASSQDYRLNTEAFF.

The rearrangement links TRBV6-2 or TRBV6-3 to TRBJ2-1; 9 bases align to TRBD2. Losses at the gene ends were 2 bases for V and 3 bases for J; bases not matched to a gene: 17. CDR3 length equals 20 residues. Per the germline V gene, CDR1 is MNHEY and CDR2 is SVGEGT. Here the CDR3 DNA reads TGTGCCAGCAGTTACAATCGTAATAGCGGGAGAACTTCTGACTACAATGAGCAGTTCTTC. Its translation: CASSYNRNSGRTSDYNEQFF.

The CDR3 region is CSARVQGTQETQYF. CDR3 sequence (DNA): TGCAGTGCTAGAGTACAGGGAACCCAAGAGACCCAGTACTTC. This chain connects TRBV20-1 to TRBJ2-5, with D maybe TRBD1 (6 bases). CDR1 DFQATT and CDR2 SNEGSKA come from the germline V gene (reference sequence). CDR3 length equals 14 residues. The ends were cut back, 1 base at V and 1 base at J, with 10 bases in the middle.

This clonotype has only a few counts. This chain links TRBV9 with TRBJ2-1, with TRBD2 identical over 7 bases. Germline assignment: CDR1 SGDLS and CDR2 YYNGEE. Trimming removed 0 bases from V and 7 bases from J; junction bases left unmatched: 16. There are 18 residues in the CDR3. The CDR3 spells CASSVVPSGVGGENEQFF. The CDR3 nucleotides read TGTGCCAGCAGCGTAGTGCCTAGCGGAGTGGGGGGGGAGAATGAGCAGTTCTTC.

The chain recombines TRBV3-1 with TRBJ2-3, with a weak D call TRBD2 (6 bases). Between the trimmed V and J ends, which lost 1 base and 2 bases, there was a span of 10 bases. Germline-derived CDR1 and CDR2 are LGHDT and YNNKEL (reference sequence). CDR3 length equals 15 residues. The CDR3 sequence is CASSQGTTNTDTQYF. The CDR3 DNA follows: TGTGCCAGCAGCCAAGGGACTACGAACACAGATACGCAGTATTTT.

This chain links TRBV4-3 with TRBJ2-7; unclear D gene. CDR3 size: 14 residues. The ends were cut back, 0 bases at V and 2 bases at J, with 8 bases in the middle. CDR1 is LGHNA and CDR2 is YSLEER in the germline V gene. The CDR3 reads CASSQEAYAYEQYF. The CDR3 DNA reads TGCGCCAGCAGCCAAGAAGCGTATGCCTACGAGCAGTACTTC.

The rearrangement uses TRBV7-2 and TRBJ2-1; possible D gene TRBD2, 5 bases. This CDR3 has 16 residues. Trimming removed 3 bases at V and 6 bases at J, with 18 bases between. The germline V gene has CDR1 SGHTA and CDR2 FQGNSA. As DNA, the CDR3 is TGTGCCAGCAGCTTGCGACGCGGGTCGGAATTCAATGAGCAGTTCTTC. Translated, it gives CASSLRRGSEFNEQFF. The complete variable domain, with remaining parts taken from reference TRBV7-2 and TRBJ2-1, reads GAGVSQSPSNKVTEKGKDVELRCDPISGHTALYWYRQSLGQGLEFLIYFQGNSAPDKSGLPSDRFSAERTGGSVSTLTIQRTQQEDSAVYLCASSLRRGSEFNEQFFGPGTRLTVL.